This TCR beta chain was retrieved from a study of regulatory T cells in long-lasting Graves disease. Across the whole study: The study enrolled newly diagnosed Graves' patients on antithyroid drugs under 3 months.

Through Arm-PCR of CDR3 regions and iRepertoire HTBI primers, TCR beta libraries were built. In TCRdb, the multiplex PCR reads were re-called with MiXCR into one record per CDR3 protein. The sample includes about 430,000 distinct CDR3 sequences, approximately 16% of them seen just once. Time point: newly diagnosed GD, antithyroid drugs for less than 3 months. PBMCs were the source of the RNA used for TCR sequencing. EDTA tubes held Nine milliliters of peripheral blood from each patient. About this clonotype itself: What it binds is unknown.

In germline, CDR1 is DFQATT, CDR2 SNEGSKA (reference sequence). V lost 3 bases to trimming and J lost 4 bases, with 17 bases between them. The CDR3 length is 15 residues. Study results and limitations: Comparison showed that persistent patients shared more public clonotypes (about 2,600) than new patients (about 970).

These data also formed part of another study, on T cells in Graves' hyperthyroidism and ophthalmopathy.

The chain uses TRBV20-1 and TRBJ2-3; D gene ambiguous. The sequence derives from a woman aged 40 to 50 with Graves disease. The starting material was peripheral blood mononuclear cells (PBMCs), obtained at new diagnosis, from a patient treated with antithyroid drugs. The DNA of the CDR3 is TGCAGTGCTAGTACTACAGACCTTCTCCCAGATACGCAGTATTTT. Protein product: CSASTTDLLPDTQYF.